This T cell receptor delta chain emerged from a study of γδ T cells in repeated Plasmodium falciparum infection. Whole-study context: Over approximately 640 days, donors received four mosquito-bite P. falciparum NF54 infections. Study outcomes and limitations: Waves of new clonotype selection appeared after repeated controlled infections in Vdelta2-negative, largely Vdelta1+, gammadelta T cells. Vdelta2-negative gammadelta repertoires appeared less diverse and less shared in Malian than Australian children.

Gammadelta T cells were flow-sorted from PBMC into Vgamma9/Vdelta2+ and Vdelta2-negative populations for bulk analysis. The CDR3 covers 23 residues. Germline V CDR1 and CDR2: TSWWSYY, QGS. With 4 bases clipped from V and 1 base from J, the junction kept 26 bases outside the gene matches. TCRdb redid the clone calls on the multiplex PCR reads with CATT. Of tens of thousands of delta-chain clones listed, over 1.1% are singletons. Worth noting for this clone: What it binds is not known. The protein in TCRdb stems from a much larger clone and differs at residue 17 from this DNA's translation, likely a read error; here the protein is translated from the DNA.

Sample: gamma-delta T cells from blood. This rearrangement joins TRDV1 to TRDJ1, with TRDD3 identical over 11 bases. Assignment of the J gene here rests on matching the DNA to germline, because TCRdb gives none. This sequence originates from a pool of human donors (malaria-infected and uninfected, not separated). DNA for the CDR3: TGTGCTCTTGGGGTCATCCATTTTGTTCCTTACTGGGGGATAAGGGGGTGCACCGATAAACTCATCTTT. Translating gives CALGVIHFVPYWGIRGCTDKLIF.